The 29 T cell receptor beta chains presented below share a single source sample, sequenced in a study of T cell repertoires in cytomegalovirus infection. The antigens these receptors bind are not known. TCRdb reprocessed the reads via MiXCR and lists one record per CDR3 protein. The table shows 200,000 or so distinct CDR3 sequences, with 35% to 40% occurring only once. The specimen comprised CD8+ T cells from cultured PBMCs, sampled from culture after CMV antigen stimulation. The source of these receptors is a human donor in good health (CMV status not recorded). Some clones in this sample may be carry-over from other donors' samples.

The V call is TRBV11-2, the J call TRBJ2-1, with no clear D. The CDR3 contains 14 residues. V gave up 0 bases and J gave up 4 bases, with 7 bases separating them. Per germline, CDR1 SGHAT and CDR2 FQNNGV. The CDR3 DNA reads TGTGCCAGCAGCTTAGATTACGGGTACAATGAGCAGTTCTTC. Translated, it gives CASSLDYGYNEQFF.

In its sample, this clonotype was seen a few times. The chain has TRBV7-4 and TRBJ2-7; D is undetermined. The germline gives CDR1 SGHVT, CDR2 SQSDAQ. The CDR3 has 15 residues. Trimming removed 1 base from V and 0 bases from J, with 10 bases in between. The CDR3 bases are TGTGCCAGCAGCTTAGTGACGGCGAGCTCCTACGAGCAGTACTTC. It specifies CASSLVTASSYEQYF. Full variable domain (missing parts from reference TRBV7-4 and TRBJ2-7): GAGVSQSPRYKVAKRGRDVALRCDSISGHVTLYWYRQTLGQGSEVLTYSQSDAQRDKSGRPSGRFSAERPERSVSTLKIQRTEQGDSAVYLCASSLVTASSYEQYFGPGTRLTVT.

This clonotype was picked up a small number of times. The chain is built from TRBV11-2 and TRBJ2-5; a weak D match, TRBD2 (7 bases). V was trimmed by 4 bases and J by 2 bases, leaving 23 bases between them. CDR3 size: 18 residues. CDR1 is SGHAT and CDR2 is FQNNGV in the germline V gene. The CDR3 nucleotides are TGTGCCAGCAGCTCCACATACGGGCTGGGGGGGCGGCAAGAGACCCAGTACTTC. Translation gives CASSSTYGLGGRQETQYF.

Only a few counts were recorded for this clonotype. J is TRBJ2-1 and V is TRBV28; unclear D gene. The CDR3 is 15 amino acids. With 3 bases removed from V and 11 bases from J, the gap between germline ends came to 20 bases. The V gene's germline CDR1 is MDHEN and CDR2 SYDVKM. The CDR3 loop reads CASSFRAEPPYKQFF. The CDR3 DNA sequence: TGTGCCAGCAGTTTTCGGGCGGAACCCCCATACAAGCAGTTCTTC.

V is TRBV4-1 and J is TRBJ2-6; D gene ambiguous. Germline V gene lookup returns CDR1 MGHRA and CDR2 YSYEKL. The germline V and J ends were trimmed by 1 base and 0 bases, with 7 bases remaining between them. There are 16 residues in the CDR3. CDR3 bases: TGCGCCAGCAGCCAAGTCCTGTTCTCTGGGGCCAACGTCCTGACTTTC. Protein product: CASSQVLFSGANVLTF.

The chain combines TRBV5-5 with TRBJ2-1, with D possibly TRBD1 on 5 matching bases. The CDR3 loop spans 15 amino acids. Germline V gene sequence: CDR1 SGHKS, CDR2 YYEKEE (reference sequence). V lost 2 bases to trimming and J lost 8 bases, with 17 bases between them. CDR3 residues: CASSFSGRVADEQFF. CDR3 DNA: TGTGCCAGCAGCTTTAGTGGCAGGGTGGCGGATGAGCAGTTCTTC.

The chain links TRBV19 to TRBJ1-1; 7 nucleotides line up with TRBD1. Losses at the gene ends were 8 bases for V and 4 bases for J; bases not matched to a gene: 1. CDR3 length: 11 residues. CDR1 LNHDA and CDR2 SQIVND come from the germline V gene (reference sequence). CDR3 in DNA: TGTGCCAGTGCAGGGGGCACTGAAGCTTTCTTT. It encodes CASAGGTEAFF. Full variable domain (remainder filled in from reference TRBV19 and TRBJ1-1): DGGITQSPKYLFRKEGQNVTLSCEQNLNHDAMYWYRQDPGQGLRLIYYSQIVNDFQKGDIAEGYSVSREKKESFPLTVTSAQKNPTAFYLCASAGGTEAFFGQGTRLTVV.

Only a few counts were recorded for this clonotype. The chain recombines TRBV14 with TRBJ2-1; 7 bases map to TRBD2. With 0 bases clipped from V and 6 bases from J, the junction kept 14 bases outside the gene matches. The CDR3 contains 18 residues. The germline V gene has CDR1 SGHDN and CDR2 FVKESK. The CDR3 here is CASSQDRWRESVGNEQFF. For the CDR3, the DNA is TGTGCCAGCAGCCAAGATCGTTGGCGGGAGTCTGTGGGCAATGAGCAGTTCTTC.

The chain carries TRBV5-1 and TRBJ1-2, with 7 bases aligning to TRBD1. The V gene end was trimmed by 0 bases and the J gene end by 4 bases; junction bases not matched to a gene: 9. Germline V CDR1 and CDR2: SGHRS, YFSETQ. This CDR3 is built from 16 residues. Here the CDR3 reads CASSLGYLTGTYGYTF. CDR3 in DNA: TGCGCCAGCAGCTTGGGATACCTGACAGGGACCTATGGCTACACCTTC.

The rearrangement joins TRBV28 to TRBJ2-7; D could derive from TRBD1 or TRBD2 (5 bases each). Germline values: CDR1 MDHEN, CDR2 SYDVKM. The V and J ends lost 3 bases and 6 bases respectively, with 21 bases between them. The CDR3 has 16 residues. CDR3 region: CASSFLRGVVISEQYF. The CDR3, as DNA: TGTGCCAGCAGTTTTTTAAGAGGGGTGGTAATAAGCGAGCAGTACTTC.

Only a few counts were recorded for this clonotype. The rearrangement joins TRBV7-6 to TRBJ2-7, with TRBD2 identical over 10 bases. The germline gives CDR1 SGHVS, CDR2 FNYEAQ. After removal of 5 bases from V and 2 bases from J, the junction contained 6 bases not matched to a gene. The CDR3 has 15 residues. The CDR3 loop reads CASSPFTSGAYEQYF. CDR3 in DNA: TGTGCCAGCAGCCCCTTTACTAGCGGGGCCTACGAGCAGTACTTC.

CDR3 sequence: CASSLAGLGEAQYF. The CDR3 nucleotides read TGTGCCAGCAGCTTAGCAGGTCTGGGGGAGGCCCAGTACTTC. This chain links TRBV11-2 with TRBJ2-5; a weak D match, TRBD2 (6 bases). The CDR3 is made up of 14 amino acids. Trimming stripped 1 base from V and 9 bases from J, with 15 bases between. CDR1 and CDR2 (germline): SGHAT, FQNNGV.

The chain is built from TRBV30 and TRBJ2-2; D is ambiguous. Germline CDR1 is GTSNPN and CDR2 is SVGIG (reference sequence). V dropped 7 bases and J dropped 0 bases, with 9 bases sitting between them. The CDR3 is 13 residues long. Here the CDR3 DNA reads TGTGCCTCTTGGACGGCGAACACCGGGGAGCTGTTTTTT. Translated, it gives CASWTANTGELFF.

The J gene is TRBJ1-1, the V gene TRBV27, with D possibly matching TRBD1 (6 bases). CDR3 length: 14 amino acids. Between the trimmed V and J ends, which lost 7 bases and 4 bases, there was a span of 16 bases. Germline CDR1 MNHEY, CDR2 SMNVEV (reference sequence). For the CDR3, the DNA is TGTGCCAGCATCGAACCGGGGGGCCGCACTGAAGCTTTCTTT. Protein product: CASIEPGGRTEAFF.

This sequence joins TRBV7-6 and TRBJ2-7; 9 bases fit TRBD2. After removal of 2 bases from V and 3 bases from J, the junction contained 2 bases not matched to a gene. Germline lookup yields CDR1 SGHVS and CDR2 FNYEAQ. The CDR3 has 14 residues. CDR3 residues: CASSLSGGNYEQYF. The CDR3 DNA reads as TGTGCCAGCAGCTTAAGCGGGGGGAACTACGAGCAGTACTTC.

This clonotype has only a few counts. The chain has TRBV25-1 and TRBJ2-3; 7 positions agree with TRBD2. The CDR3 length is 17 residues. V was clipped by 5 bases and J by 5 bases; unmatched bases: 16. CDR1 and CDR2 from the germline V gene are MGHDK and SYGVNS. The CDR3 region is CASSLEDLAPGGDTQYF. CDR3 in DNA: TGTGCCAGCAGTCTCGAGGACCTAGCGCCGGGGGGAGATACGCAGTATTTT.

This chain uses TRBV10-3 with TRBJ1-5; D is ambiguous. Germline V gene data show CDR1 as ENHRY and CDR2 as SYGVKD. V lost 5 bases and J 6 bases, leaving 8 bases between the germline ends. The CDR3 runs to 12 residues. The CDR3 here is CAISPAPQPQHF. The DNA of the CDR3 is TGTGCCATCAGTCCAGCCCCTCAGCCCCAGCATTTT.

The rearrangement joins TRBV7-3 to TRBJ2-1; perhaps D is TRBD1 or TRBD2 (5 bases each). V was cut by 1 base and J by 8 bases, with 12 bases left in between. This CDR3 is built from 14 residues. Germline CDR1 and CDR2: SGHTA and FQGTGA. CDR3 sequence: CASSLNAGGDEQFF. CDR3 nucleotides: TGTGCCAGCAGCTTAAACGCTGGGGGAGATGAGCAGTTCTTC.

The CDR3 DNA reads TGTGCCTCGGGGGGACGAAACACCGGGGAGCTGTTTTTT. This gives the protein CASGGRNTGELFF. The chain combines TRBV9 with TRBJ2-2; TRBD2 matches 7 bases. The germline V gene encodes CDR1 SGDLS and CDR2 YYNGEE. The CDR3 has 13 amino acids. With 10 bases clipped from V and 2 bases from J, the junction kept 5 bases outside the gene matches.

Many counts were recorded for this clonotype. The rearrangement links TRBV6-6 to TRBJ2-3, with 9 bases fitting TRBD2. Germline trimming cut 5 bases from V and 2 bases from J; bases unmatched to any gene: 2. The CDR3 runs to 14 residues. Germline values: CDR1 MNHNY, CDR2 SVGAGI (reference sequence). CDR3 loop: CASSRGLATDTQYF. As DNA, the CDR3 is TGTGCCAGCAGTAGGGGACTAGCCACAGATACGCAGTATTTT.

Only a few counts were recorded for this clonotype. CDR3 sequence reads: CASSLGQRYEQYF. The CDR3, as DNA: TGTGCCAGCAGTTTAGGGCAGAGGTACGAGCAGTACTTC. The chain joins TRBV12-3 or TRBV12-4 to TRBJ2-7; D unresolved. The V and J ends lost 1 base and 4 bases respectively, with 8 bases between them. The CDR3 is 13 amino acids.

A few counts support this clonotype. The CDR3 is CASRGAGTSEYEQYF. The CDR3 bases are TGTGCCAGCAGGGGGGCCGGGACTAGCGAATACGAGCAGTACTTC. This chain joins TRBV7-9 and TRBJ2-7; 10 nucleotides match TRBD2. Losses at the gene ends were 6 bases for V and 4 bases for J; bases not matched to a gene: 9. Germline CDR1 is SEHNR and CDR2 is FQNEAQ (reference sequence). The CDR3 runs to 15 residues. The whole variable domain, remainder taken from reference TRBV7-9 and TRBJ2-7, is DTGVSQNPRHKITKRGQNVTFRCDPISEHNRLYWYRQTLGQGPEFLTYFQNEAQLEKSRLLSDRFSAERPKGSFSTLEIQRTEQGDSAMYLCASRGAGTSEYEQYFGPGTRLTVT.

The sample holds many counts of this clonotype. V and J are TRBV20-1 and TRBJ1-4, with 7 bases identical to TRBD1. With V trimmed by 2 bases and J by 4 bases, 13 bases remained unmatched. This CDR3 is built from 17 residues. Germline CDR1 and CDR2: DFQATT and SNEGSKA (reference sequence). The CDR3 nucleotides read TGCAGTGCTAGAAGTCTCAACCCTACAGGGGTTAATGAAAAACTGTTTTTT. Protein product: CSARSLNPTGVNEKLFF.

The rearrangement joins TRBV19 to TRBJ2-2; D not certain. Germline V gene lookup returns CDR1 LNHDA and CDR2 SQIVND (reference sequence). The CDR3 has 14 amino acids. The V gene lost 1 base and the J gene lost 6 bases, with 9 bases spanning the gap. CDR3 sequence (DNA): TGTGCCAGTAGTATAGGGCGGCAGTCCGGGGAGCTGTTTTTT. The encoded protein is CASSIGRQSGELFF. Complete variable domain (other parts from reference TRBV19 and TRBJ2-2): DGGITQSPKYLFRKEGQNVTLSCEQNLNHDAMYWYRQDPGQGLRLIYYSQIVNDFQKGDIAEGYSVSREKKESFPLTVTSAQKNPTAFYLCASSIGRQSGELFFGEGSRLTVL.

The chain has TRBV7-2 and TRBJ1-1, with D unresolved. Trimming left V 5 bases short and J 0 bases short, with 16 bases between. CDR3 size: 16 residues. The germline V gene encodes CDR1 SGHTA and CDR2 FQGNSA. CDR3 protein: CASSPAWGTVNTEAFF. CDR3 nucleotides: TGTGCCAGCAGCCCAGCGTGGGGTACGGTGAACACTGAAGCTTTCTTT.

The chain couples TRBV13 to TRBJ1-5; TRBD1 matches at 8 bases. This CDR3 is 15 amino acids long. Germline lookup yields CDR1 PRHDT and CDR2 FYEKMQ (reference sequence). V lost 0 bases, J lost 7 bases, and 5 bases stayed unmatched. The CDR3, as DNA: TGTGCCAGCAGCTTAGGGCAGGGGGCTTGGCAGCCCCAGCATTTT. Translating gives CASSLGQGAWQPQHF.

A few counts support this clonotype. The chain combines TRBV7-6 with TRBJ1-2, with TRBD1 matching over 7 bases. The V gene's germline CDR1 is SGHVS and CDR2 FNYEAQ. The junction had 6 bases not matched to a gene; V was cut back by 6 bases and J by 5 bases. The CDR3 contains 13 residues. The CDR3 nucleotides read TGTGCCAGCAGACAAGACAGGGTTTATGGCTACACCTTC. Protein product: CASRQDRVYGYTF.

This chain uses TRBV6-6 with TRBJ1-5; possible D gene TRBD1, 5 bases. Germline CDR1 is MNHNY and CDR2 is SVGAGI (reference sequence). V lost 2 bases and J lost 5, with 10 bases in between. The CDR3 contains 14 residues. Written as DNA, the CDR3 is TGTGCCAGCAGTTACGGGGGAGAAGATCAGCCCCAGCATTTT. It yields the protein CASSYGGEDQPQHF.

This clonotype was recorded a few times. This chain uses TRBV7-3 with TRBJ2-2; D is perhaps TRBD2 (7 bases). Trimming took off 5 bases at V and 4 bases at J, with 26 bases between the two ends. CDR3 length: 19 residues. The germline gives CDR1 SGHTA, CDR2 FQGTGA. DNA for the CDR3: TGTGCCAGCAGCCCGCAATCCCTTGAGGGGGGGGTCGGCACCGGGGAGCTGTTTTTT. The encoded protein is CASSPQSLEGGVGTGELFF.